This is a list of T cell receptor beta chains from one sample in a study of cytomegalovirus exposure and HLA in healthy donors. Measured with immunoSEQ multiplex PCR; TCRdb has only the in-frame clones, and not every one. The table records about 160,000 clones, roughly nine tenths of them present only once. The sequencing input was PBMCs. These receptors came from a woman aged 25 to 39 in good health and CMV-seronegative. The CDR3 runs from the conserved cysteine through the conserved F or W. D genes are given only for firm matches. The size field is filled for only some rows; it gives once, few, many or a size class.

>-|TRBV7-8|TRBJ2-7|-
TGTGCCAGCAGCTTATTAGAGTCCTACGAGCAGTACTTC
CASSLLESYEQYF
>-|TRBV4-2|TRBJ2-1|-
TGTGCCAGCAGCCTGGCGATTGGCTCGGACGGTTGGGATGAGCAGTTCTTC
CASSLAIGSDGWDEQFF
>-|TRBV7-9|TRBJ1-2|-
TGTGCCAGCAGCTTAGGATCAGGTGGAGTCTATGGCTACACCTTC
CASSLGSGGVYGYTF
>-|TRBV5-6|TRBJ2-1|-
TGTGCCAGCAGCTTGGTACTAGTTAATGAGCAGTTCTTC
CASSLVLVNEQFF
>-|TRBV6-5|TRBJ2-7|-
TGTGCCAGCAGTCCCCGGCCCAGGTCCTACGAGCAGTACTTC
CASSPRPRSYEQYF
>-|TRBV19|TRBJ1-1|-
TGTGCCAGTACTCGACAACCCACTGAAGCTTTCTTT
CASTRQPTEAFF
>TRBD2|TRBV10-3|TRBJ2-3|-
TGTGCCATCAGTGACGAGCGGGAGGGCACAGATACGCAGTATTTT
CAISDEREGTDTQYF
>-|TRBV5-1|TRBJ2-1|-
TGCGCCAGCAGCTCGGGACCGGACAATGAGCAGTTCTTC
CASSSGPDNEQFF
>-|TRBV4-3|TRBJ1-6|-
TGCGCCAGCAGCCAACCCTTCCCGGATTCACCCCTCCACTTT
CASSQPFPDSPLHF
>-|TRBV30|TRBJ2-7|-
TGTGCCTGGAGTCGGGGACCCTCCTACGAGCAGTACTTC
CAWSRGPSYEQYF
>TRBD1|TRBV7-9|TRBJ1-1|-
TGTGCCAGCAGCTTATTTGGACAGGGGGCGAAGGACACTGAAGCTTTCTTT
CASSLFGQGAKDTEAFF
>-|TRBV7-9|TRBJ2-5|-
TGTGCCAGCAGCTTGGGGAACCAAGAGACCCAGTACTTC
CASSLGNQETQYF
>TRBD1|TRBV6-5|TRBJ1-2|few
TGTGCCAGCAGTTACCTCCGAACAGGGGGCGGTTATGGCTACACCTTC
CASSYLRTGGGYGYTF
>-|TRBV5-1|TRBJ1-3|few
TGCGCCAGCATGGATACTGGAAACACCATATATTTT
CASMDTGNTIYF
>-|TRBV2|TRBJ1-5|-
TGTGCCAGCAGTGAAAACGGCATCAATCAGCCCCAGCATTTT
CASSENGINQPQHF
>-|TRBV7-9|TRBJ1-1|-
TGTGCCAGCAGCTTAGACCCGCAGAACACTGAAGCTTTCTTT
CASSLDPQNTEAFF
>TRBD2|TRBV19|TRBJ2-3|-
TGTGCCAGTAGTAGCGGGAGGGCGGGGGATACGCAGTATTTT
CASSSGRAGDTQYF
>-|TRBV5-6|TRBJ1-5|few
TGTGCCAGCAGCTCCCGGGAATTCAGTTTCGATCAGCCCCAGCATTTT
CASSSREFSFDQPQHF
>-|TRBV27|TRBJ2-1|-
TGTGCCAGCAGTTGGACAGCCCCACAGGGTGAGCAGTTCTTC
CASSWTAPQGEQFF
>-|TRBV6-5|TRBJ1-2|few
TGTGCCAGCTGCCCCGCAGAATTAGCTGTCTATGGCTACACCTTC
CASCPAELAVYGYTF
>-|TRBV20-1|TRBJ2-7|-
TGCAGCCCAGGGACGGCCTACGAGCAGTACTTC
CSPGTAYEQYF
>-|TRBV5-6|TRBJ1-5|-
TGTGCCAGCAGCCTCGACGGTTATAGCAATCAGCCCCAGCATTTT
CASSLDGYSNQPQHF
>TRBD2|TRBV27|TRBJ2-7|-
TGTGCCAGCAGTTTATACCCCAGTTGGCGGGAGGGCTCCTACGAGCAGTACTTC
CASSLYPSWREGSYEQYF
>-|TRBV21-1|TRBJ2-3|few
TGTGACCCGGTTTCAGAGGGGACGCAGTATTTT
CDPVSEGTQYF
>-|TRBV19|TRBJ2-3|-
TGTGCCAGTAGTATCCGTGGTAGATACACAGATACGCAGTATTTT
CASSIRGRYTDTQYF
>TRBD2|TRBV29-1|TRBJ2-5|-
TGCAGCGGGGGGGGGTCCCAAGAGACCCAGTACTTC
CSGGGSQETQYF
>TRBD2|TRBV27|TRBJ2-1|once
TGTGCCAGCAGTACCTCACAGGGACTAGATTGGGATGAGCAGTTCTTC
CASSTSQGLDWDEQFF
>TRBD1|TRBV6-5|TRBJ2-3|-
TGTGCCAGCAGTTCCGGGACAGGGGGCGCGGATACGCAGTATTTT
CASSSGTGGADTQYF
>TRBD2|TRBV19|TRBJ2-1|-
TGTGCCAGTAGTATCGGGAGGACTGAGCAGTTCTTC
CASSIGRTEQFF
>TRBD1|TRBV4-1|TRBJ1-5|once
TGCGCCAGCAGCCAAGTAACCGGGACAGGGGTGGATCAGCCCCAGCATTTT
CASSQVTGTGVDQPQHF
>-|TRBV27|TRBJ2-5|-
TGTGCCAGCAGTTTACTGGGGACCCAAGAGACCCAGTACTTC
CASSLLGTQETQYF
>-|TRBV19|TRBJ2-5|once
TGTGCCAGTAGTGGCAGGGCCTGGCAAGGGGAGACCCAGTACTTC
CASSGRAWQGETQYF
>TRBD1|TRBV6-1|TRBJ1-5|-
TGTGCCAGCAGTGAAGGGACAGGGTTGAGGTATCAGCCCCAGCATTTT
CASSEGTGLRYQPQHF
>TRBD2|TRBV7-9|TRBJ2-1|-
TGTGCCAGCAGCTACTGGCTAGCGGGGTTCAATGAGCAGTTCTTC
CASSYWLAGFNEQFF
>-|TRBV4-1|TRBJ2-7|-
TGCGCCAGCAGCCAAGGGTCCGTCGCCGAGCAGTACTTC
CASSQGSVAEQYF
>-|TRBV5-1|TRBJ2-3|-
TGCGCCAGCAGCTTGGCGGCGTTTTTCACAGATACGCAGTATTTT
CASSLAAFFTDTQYF
>-|TRBV15|TRBJ1-4|-
TGTGCCACCAGCAGAGATCTTAAAGAAAAACTGTTTTTT
CATSRDLKEKLFF
>-|TRBV9|TRBJ1-4|-
TGTGCCAGCAGCGTCACCTGGGGGGTAGGAGAAAAACTGTTTTTT
CASSVTWGVGEKLFF
>-|TRBV6-6|TRBJ2-5|-
TGTGCCAGCATTAACCATAAGGACAGAGAAGAGACCCAGTACTTC
CASINHKDREETQYF
>TRBD1|TRBV10-3|TRBJ1-2|-
TGTGCCATCCCAGGGACAGCCAACGTTGGCTACACCTTC
CAIPGTANVGYTF
>-|TRBV28|TRBJ1-6|-
TGTGCCAGCAGCGGCAGGGCGGATTCACCCCTCCACTTT
CASSGRADSPLHF
>TRBD1|TRBV7-6|TRBJ1-1|-
TGTGCCAGCAGCGTAGGACAGGCTGAAGCTTTCTTT
CASSVGQAEAFF
>-|TRBV4-3|TRBJ2-3|-
TGCGCCAGCAGCCAAGATGGCACAGATACGCAGTATTTT
CASSQDGTDTQYF
>-|TRBV7-9|TRBJ1-1|-
TGTGCCAGCAGCCCGGGGGCTCTGGGCACTGAAGCTTTCTTT
CASSPGALGTEAFF
>-|TRBV7-9|TRBJ1-3|-
TGTGCCAGCAGCTTAGCTGATAGTAACACCATATATTTT
CASSLADSNTIYF
>TRBD1|TRBV7-9|TRBJ2-7|-
TGTGCCAGCAGCACAGGGGGACAGGGGTGGAAGTACTTC
CASSTGGQGWKYF
>-|TRBV21-1|TRBJ2-7|-
TGTGCCAGCATGAATTGGCGGTCCTACGAGCAGTACTTC
CASMNWRSYEQYF
>-|TRBV4-1|TRBJ2-1|-
TGCGCCAGCAGCCATGCCGTAGGAGGGAATGAGCAGTTCTTC
CASSHAVGGNEQFF
>TRBD1|TRBV29-1|TRBJ2-7|few
TGCAGCGCTACACAGGGGGCGCGGTCCTACGAGCAGTACTTC
CSATQGARSYEQYF
>-|TRBV5-4|TRBJ2-5|-
TGTGCCAGCAGCTTCAAGGAGCAAGAGACCCAGTACTTC
CASSFKEQETQYF
>TRBD1|TRBV6-6|TRBJ1-5|few
TGTGCCAGCAGCCGGGGCGGGACAGGGAACGTTCAGCCCCAGCATTTT
CASSRGGTGNVQPQHF
>TRBD1|TRBV7-3|TRBJ1-1|-
TGTGCCAGCTCTTCAGGACAGGGGGCAATCACTGAAGCTTTCTTT
CASSSGQGAITEAFF
>-|TRBV6-1|TRBJ1-2|-
TGTGCCAGCAGCAATCGCGGGGTGGGCTACACCTTC
CASSNRGVGYTF